Listed below are T cell receptor beta chains from one sample, sequenced in a study of cytomegalovirus exposure and HLA in healthy donors. Clones were sequenced by immunoSEQ multiplex PCR, and TCRdb holds only the in-frame ones, with some missing. The repertoire holds some 130,000 clones, 70% to 80% seen once, with 1.5% to 2% in the top ten. The sequenced sample consisted of PBMCs. All receptors come from a man between 18 and 29 years old in good health and CMV-seronegative. The CDR3 runs from the conserved cysteine through the conserved F or W. Fields, in order: D gene, V gene, clone size, J gene, CDR3 DNA, CDR3 protein. D genes are given only for firm matches. Clone size is stated in some rows and not others, as once, few, many or a class when expanded.

.	TRBV7-9	.	TRBJ1-5	TGTGCCAGCAGCTCACCGGGACATCAGAGCAATCAGCCCCAGCATTTT	CASSSPGHQSNQPQHF
.	TRBV5-1	.	TRBJ2-1	TGCGCCAGCAGTCCGCGGGATTATGAGCAGTTCTTC	CASSPRDYEQFF
TRBD2	TRBV5-1	.	TRBJ2-3	TGCGCCAGCAGCGTTGGGGGGGGCACAGATACGCAGTATTTT	CASSVGGGTDTQYF
.	TRBV27	few	TRBJ2-3	TGTGCCAGCAGTTTAATATACACAGATACGCAGTATTTT	CASSLIYTDTQYF
TRBD1	TRBV28	.	TRBJ1-5	TGTGCCAGCAGGGGGACAGGGGGCAGTCAGCCCCAGCATTTT	CASRGTGGSQPQHF
.	TRBV25-1	once	TRBJ1-2	TGTGCCAGCAGGAACCGGGAGTACTTATACACCTTC	CASRNREYLYTF
.	TRBV2	.	TRBJ2-1	TGTGCCAGCAGCAGGGGTAGCCGTGAGCAGTTCTTC	CASSRGSREQFF
TRBD1	TRBV9	.	TRBJ2-1	TGTGCCAGCAGCGTAATCGACAGGGTCAACGATGAAGAGCAGTTCTTC	CASSVIDRVNDEEQFF
TRBD1	TRBV5-1	.	TRBJ1-1	TGCGCCAGCAGCTTGGTAGGGGGCGGCACTGAAGCTTTCTTT	CASSLVGGGTEAFF
.	TRBV19	.	TRBJ1-2	TGTGCCAGTACAGGGGACTATGGCTACACCTTC	CASTGDYGYTF
TRBD1	TRBV12-5	.	TRBJ1-2	TGTGCTAGTGGCCAGCGGGACAGGCTACGCTACACCTTC	CASGQRDRLRYTF
TRBD1	TRBV5-1	few	TRBJ1-1	TGCGCCAGCAGCTTGCCCCCTCCGGGACAGGGGGCGAAGGCTTTCTTT	CASSLPPPGQGAKAFF
TRBD2	TRBV19	.	TRBJ2-7	TGTGCCAGTAGCGCCCATAGCGGGAGGGGAAGTAAGGACGAGCAGTACTTC	CASSAHSGRGSKDEQYF
.	TRBV5-1	once	TRBJ1-4	TGCGCCAGCAGCCCCGGACCCGGAGGCACTAATGAAAAACTGTTTTTT	CASSPGPGGTNEKLFF
TRBD2	TRBV6-1	.	TRBJ2-7	TGTGCCAGCAGTGGTCGCCGGACTAGCGGGAGATTTAGTTACGAGCAGTACTTC	CASSGRRTSGRFSYEQYF